These 25 T cell receptor beta chains share one sample of origin, sequenced in a study of a mutant IDH1 vaccine in newly diagnosed glioma. Sample time point: week 23, last vaccination. Vaccination comprised doses that each held 300 ug of mutant IDH1 20-mer peptide, plus topical imiquimod. Which antigens these TCRs recognize remains unknown. Only in-frame clones appear in the TCRdb table, and some are missing; sequencing was by immunoSEQ multiplex PCR. Of 35,000 to 55,000 clones listed, roughly 83% are singletons. Here the sequenced sample was PBMCs, taken from a glioma patient whose treatment included an IDH1 peptide vaccine. These receptors were obtained from a woman younger than 35 with glioma. Some clones in this sample may be carry-over from other donors' samples.

CDR3 DNA: TGCGCCAGCAGCTTGGCAGGGGGCCTGCAATACGAGCAGTACTTC. Translated, it gives CASSLAGGLQYEQYF. The V gene is TRBV5-1, the J gene TRBJ2-7; 8 positions match TRBD1. V was clipped by 0 bases and J by 4 bases; unmatched bases: 6. CDR1 is SGHRS and CDR2 is YFSETQ in the germline V gene. The CDR3 is 15 amino acids. Full variable domain (rest looked up from reference TRBV5-1 and TRBJ2-7): KAGVTQTPRYLIKTRGQQVTLSCSPISGHRSVSWYQQTPGQGLQFLFEYFSETQRNKGNFPGRFSGRQFSNSRSEMNVSTLELGDSALYLCASSLAGGLQYEQYFGPGTRLTVT.

The gene calls are TRBV5-1 and TRBJ2-2; D tentatively reads TRBD1 or TRBD2 (5 bases each). V lost 0 bases to trimming and J lost 8 bases, with 14 bases between them. Germline CDR1 is SGHRS and CDR2 is YFSETQ. The CDR3 runs to 15 residues. CDR3 nucleotides: TGCGCCAGCAGCTTGGAGGGGACCCCTGGAGGGGAGCTGTTTTTT. Its translation: CASSLEGTPGGELFF.

This clone was found a few times. V and J are TRBV15 and TRBJ1-2, with TRBD1 identical over 7 bases. From germline, CDR1 is LNHNV and CDR2 YYDKDF (reference sequence). V dropped 3 bases and J dropped 2; count of bases not matched to a gene: 6. This CDR3 contains 15 residues. The CDR3 bases are TGTGCCACCAGCAGCGGATCAGGGGGAAACTATGGCTACACCTTC. This codes for CATSSGSGGNYGYTF.

This clone was seen a few times. The chain links TRBV6-5 to TRBJ1-2; tentatively, D is TRBD1 (5 bases). The germline CDR1 and CDR2 sequences are MNHEY and SVGAGI. Trimming shortened V by 8 bases and J by 7 bases, and 11 bases separated the two germline ends. The CDR3 is 11 residues long. The CDR3 DNA is TGTGCCAGCCGCAGGGAGGGTGGCTACACCTTC. Protein product: CASRREGGYTF.

This clone was observed a single time. The chain joins TRBV25-1 to TRBJ1-4; weak D call: TRBD1 (6 bases). Trimming took off 6 bases at V and 4 bases at J, with 15 bases between the two ends. CDR3 size: 15 residues. Germline V gene sequence: CDR1 MGHDK, CDR2 SYGVNS. The CDR3, as DNA: TGTGCCAGCAGCTTATCCAGGGGAGATAATGAAAAACTGTTTTTT. This gives the protein CASSLSRGDNEKLFF.

The gene calls are TRBV5-6 and TRBJ1-2; possibly TRBD1 for D (6 bases). Germline-derived CDR1 and CDR2 are SGHDT and YYEEEE. The CDR3 loop spans 13 amino acids. Trimming stripped 3 bases from V and 3 bases from J, with 9 bases between. The chain's CDR3 is CASSWGRDYGYTF. The CDR3 DNA reads TGTGCCAGCAGCTGGGGGCGCGACTATGGCTACACCTTC.

The rearrangement joins TRBV7-9 to TRBJ1-1, with 7 bases that match TRBD1. The germline V gene encodes CDR1 SEHNR and CDR2 FQNEAQ (reference sequence). After removal of 0 bases from V and 3 bases from J, the junction contained 4 bases not matched to a gene. The CDR3 is 15 amino acids. Here the CDR3 DNA reads TGTGCCAGCAGCTTAGCACAGGGGAGGGACACTGAAGCTTTCTTT. Amino acids: CASSLAQGRDTEAFF. Filled out from reference TRBV7-9 and TRBJ1-1, the complete variable domain reads DTGVSQNPRHKITKRGQNVTFRCDPISEHNRLYWYRQTLGQGPEFLTYFQNEAQLEKSRLLSDRFSAERPKGSFSTLEIQRTEQGDSAMYLCASSLAQGRDTEAFFGQGTRLTVV.

The chain employs TRBV6-4 and TRBJ1-2; the D is unclear. The CDR3 is 14 amino acids. V lost 6 bases and J 0 bases, leaving 11 bases between the germline ends. From germline, CDR1 is MRHNA and CDR2 SNTAGT. The CDR3 nucleotides are TGTGCCAGCAGACCCTCTGCAGCTAACTATGGCTACACCTTC. It specifies CASRPSAANYGYTF.

The J gene is TRBJ2-7, the V gene TRBV13; D gene uncertain. CDR1 PRHDT and CDR2 FYEKMQ come from the germline V gene (reference sequence). This CDR3 is 12 amino acids long. Trimming shortened V by 5 bases and J by 3 bases, and 8 bases separated the two germline ends. DNA of the CDR3: TGTGCCAGCAGCATAAACAGCTACGAGCAGTACTTC. Its translation: CASSINSYEQYF.

The chain has TRBV7-9 and TRBJ2-1; 8 positions match TRBD2. V trimming: 4 bases; J trimming: 4 bases; junction bases outside the gene matches: 9. Germline values: CDR1 SEHNR, CDR2 FQNEAQ (reference sequence). The CDR3 covers 16 residues. The CDR3 loop is CASSSRGTGGYNEQFF. CDR3 sequence (DNA): TGTGCCAGCAGCTCCAGGGGAACGGGAGGGTACAATGAGCAGTTCTTC.

This sequence joins TRBV19 and TRBJ2-6; 8 nucleotides agree with TRBD1. The CDR3 is 20 amino acids. Per the germline V gene, CDR1 is LNHDA and CDR2 is SQIVND (reference sequence). J was trimmed by 1 base and V by 3 bases; bases with no gene match: 14. The CDR3 nucleotides read TGTGCCAGTAGTATCGCGGGGACCGGGACAGGTAGATCTGGGGCCAACGTCCTGACTTTC. It yields the protein CASSIAGTGTGRSGANVLTF.

The V gene is TRBV7-2, the J gene TRBJ1-1; maybe TRBD1 (5 bases). Germline V gives CDR1 SGHTA, CDR2 FQGNSA. Deletions cut 6 bases from V and 7 bases from J, with 21 bases between. The CDR3 extends over 15 amino acids. DNA of the CDR3: TGTGCCAGCAGTCTAGCGGTAGCAGGGAGGGATGAAGCTTTCTTT. It codes for CASSLAVAGRDEAFF.

This clone is a singleton in its sample. The J gene is TRBJ2-3, the V gene TRBV29-1; 14 nucleotides match TRBD2. The CDR3 consists of 16 residues. CDR1 SQVTM and CDR2 ANQGSEA come from the germline V gene. V shed 4 bases and J 1 base; nucleotides not matched to a gene: 4. Here the CDR3 reads CSVGGLAGEGTDTQYF. As DNA, the CDR3 is TGCAGCGTTGGGGGACTAGCGGGAGAGGGCACAGATACGCAGTATTTT.

The V gene is TRBV7-9, the J gene TRBJ1-2, with 7 bases fitting TRBD1. CDR1 SEHNR and CDR2 FQNEAQ come from the germline V gene (reference sequence). V was clipped by 5 bases and J by 2 bases; unmatched bases: 8. This CDR3 is built from 15 residues. CDR3 loop: CASSPSTGSNYGYTF. The CDR3 bases are TGTGCCAGCAGCCCATCGACAGGGTCCAACTATGGCTACACCTTC.

This chain connects TRBV4-1 to TRBJ2-5, with D possibly matching TRBD1 (5 bases). From germline, CDR1 is MGHRA and CDR2 YSYEKL. There are 15 residues in the CDR3. The V gene lost 0 bases and the J gene lost 1 base, with 9 bases spanning the gap. The CDR3 reads CASSQEWGSQETQYF. DNA for the CDR3: TGCGCCAGCAGCCAAGAATGGGGCAGCCAAGAGACCCAGTACTTC.

CDR3 protein: CASSRAGLSPVEQYF. CDR3 in DNA: TGTGCCAGCAGCCGGGCGGGACTTTCCCCGGTGGAGCAGTACTTC. V gene TRBV4-2 combines with J gene TRBJ2-7, with D perhaps matching TRBD2 (6 bases). This CDR3 contains 15 residues. The V end lost 4 bases, the J end lost 7 bases, and 20 bases lay between the germline ends. Germline CDR1 reads LGHNA; CDR2 reads YNFKEQ.

The rearrangement links TRBV6-1 to TRBJ1-1; tentative D call: TRBD1 (5 bases). CDR3 length equals 14 residues. Looked up from germline, CDR1 is MNHNS and CDR2 is SASEGT. V was trimmed by 6 bases and J by 0 bases, leaving 11 bases between them. The CDR3 DNA follows: TGTGCCAGCAGCCCAGTGGGGGTGAACACTGAAGCTTTCTTT. This encodes CASSPVGVNTEAFF.

The chain is built from TRBV7-9 and TRBJ2-6; possible D gene TRBD1, 5 bases. The CDR3 totals 18 residues. Trimming stripped 5 bases from V and 0 bases from J, with 17 bases between. Germline loops: CDR1 SEHNR, CDR2 FQNEAQ (reference sequence). The CDR3 region is CASSLWARRGSGANVLTF. CDR3 DNA: TGTGCCAGCAGCCTCTGGGCCCGTAGGGGCTCTGGGGCCAACGTCCTGACTTTC.

The chain carries TRBV25-1 and TRBJ1-5, with 8 bases matching TRBD1. Unmatched junction bases numbered 2, after V lost 4 bases and J lost 3 bases. The CDR3 spans 14 residues. Germline lookup yields CDR1 MGHDK and CDR2 SYGVNS. CDR3 DNA: TGTGCCAGCAGTGGGACAGGGATCAATCAGCCCCAGCATTTT. Translating gives CASSGTGINQPQHF. Together with reference TRBV25-1 and TRBJ1-5, the CDR3 gives the full variable domain: EADIYQTPRYLVIGTGKKITLECSQTMGHDKMYWYQQDPGMELHLIHYSYGVNSTEKGDLSSESTVSRIRTEHFPLTLESARPSHTSQYLCASSGTGINQPQHFGDGTRLSIL.

V is TRBV4-3 and J is TRBJ2-2; 7 bases are shared with TRBD1. Trimming cost V 7 bases and J 6 bases; bases outside gene matches: 14. The CDR3 contains 16 residues. CDR1 is LGHNA, CDR2 YSLEER, per germline. This CDR3 reads CASTPKAGGGSGELFF. CDR3 nucleotides: TGCGCCAGCACCCCCAAGGCAGGGGGTGGTTCCGGGGAGCTGTTTTTT.

The CDR3 spells CASRLRELSNQPQHF. CDR3 nucleotide sequence: TGTGCCAGCAGACTCCGGGAACTTTCAAATCAGCCCCAGCATTTT. The chain employs TRBV6-6 and TRBJ1-5, with unresolved D. Germline CDR1 reads MNHNY; CDR2 reads SVGAGI (reference sequence). This CDR3 contains 15 residues. Trimming left V 6 bases short and J 4 bases short, with 16 bases between.

The chain recombines TRBV5-5 with TRBJ1-2, with unresolved D. Germline CDR1 reads SGHKS; CDR2 reads YYEKEE (reference sequence). There are 13 residues in the CDR3. V was clipped by 3 bases and J by 6 bases, with 12 bases between them. CDR3 bases: TGTGCCAGCAGCTCCACAGCGAGGGATGGCTACACCTTC. Protein product: CASSSTARDGYTF.

CDR3 nucleotides: TGTGCCAGCAATGCAGGACAGGGGCCCACTGAAGCTTTCTTT. Translating it yields CASNAGQGPTEAFF. The rearrangement links TRBV2 to TRBJ1-1; 9 bases align to TRBD1. The germline CDR1 and CDR2 sequences are SNHLY and FYNNEI. The CDR3 contains 14 residues. Losses at the gene ends were 7 bases for V and 4 bases for J; bases not matched to a gene: 7.

The rearrangement uses TRBV9 and TRBJ2-7; D uncertain. V lost 7 bases to trimming and J lost 2 bases, with 7 bases between them. Germline loops: CDR1 SGDLS, CDR2 YYNGEE. This CDR3 contains 11 residues. CDR3 in DNA: TGTGCCAGCGGACCCGCCTACGAGCAGTACTTC. It specifies CASGPAYEQYF.

This CDR3 reads CASSQALGGYNEQFF. CDR3 nucleotide sequence: TGTGCCAGCAGCCAAGCCTTAGGCGGGTACAATGAGCAGTTCTTC. The chain combines TRBV14 with TRBJ2-1, with D tentatively TRBD2 (5 bases). This CDR3 region has 15 residues. CDR1 and CDR2 (germline): SGHDN, FVKESK. Deletions cut 1 base from V and 4 bases from J, with 11 bases between.